Listed below are T cell receptor beta chains from one sample, sequenced in a study of T cells in Graves' hyperthyroidism and ophthalmopathy. TCRdb reprocessed the multiplex PCR reads with MiXCR, giving one entry per CDR3 protein. Here the sample spans over 700,000 distinct CDR3 sequences, over 35% being singletons. The sequenced sample was blood. Receptors were obtained from a man in his late teens or twenties with Graves' hyperthyroidism. Both conserved end residues are part of each CDR3. D genes are given only for firm matches. Rows give clone size only sometimes, using once, few, many, or a class for an expanded clone.

v_call: TRBV29-1
clone_size: .
d_call: .
cdr3_length: 13
j_call: TRBJ2-3
cdr3_nt: TGCAGCGTTGTGCAGGGTCCCACAGATACGCAGTATTTT
cdr3_aa: CSVVQGPTDTQYF

v_call: TRBV20-1
clone_size: many
d_call: .
cdr3_length: 15
j_call: TRBJ2-6
cdr3_nt: TGCAGTGCTAGAGATCCCAGGGCTGGGGCCAACGTCCTGACTTTC
cdr3_aa: CSARDPRAGANVLTF

v_call: TRBV20-1
clone_size: .
d_call: .
cdr3_length: 14
j_call: TRBJ1-1
cdr3_nt: TGCAGTGCTAGACCCCGGGACAAGAACACTGAAGCTTTCTTT
cdr3_aa: CSARPRDKNTEAFF

v_call: TRBV19
clone_size: many
d_call: .
cdr3_length: 15
j_call: TRBJ1-1
cdr3_nt: TGTGCCAGTTGGCAGATCAACAAGGGGCGCACTGAAGCTTTCTTT
cdr3_aa: CASWQINKGRTEAFF

v_call: TRBV6-1
clone_size: many
d_call: .
cdr3_length: 13
j_call: TRBJ1-5
cdr3_nt: TGCGCCAGCAGCCAAGGAGGGGCTCAGCCCCAGCATTTT
cdr3_aa: CASSQGGAQPQHF

v_call: TRBV5-1
clone_size: few
d_call: .
cdr3_length: 14
j_call: TRBJ2-5
cdr3_nt: TGCGCCAGCAGCCAAACCACGTCCCAAGAGACCCAGTACTTC
cdr3_aa: CASSQTTSQETQYF

v_call: TRBV9
clone_size: .
d_call: .
cdr3_length: 16
j_call: TRBJ1-4
cdr3_nt: TGTGCCAGCAGCGTAGGGGACGGCGGCCCTCGGGAAAAACTGTTTTTT
cdr3_aa: CASSVGDGGPREKLFF

v_call: TRBV29-1
clone_size: many
d_call: TRBD1
cdr3_length: 13
j_call: TRBJ1-1
cdr3_nt: TGCAGCGTCGGACAGGAGGGTGGGGGACGAGCTTTCTTT
cdr3_aa: CSVGQEGGGRAFF

v_call: TRBV10-3
clone_size: many
d_call: .
cdr3_length: 14
j_call: TRBJ2-2
cdr3_nt: TGTGCCATCAGCGGCCTAGGGGTGGCCGGGGAGCTGTTTTTT
cdr3_aa: CAISGLGVAGELFF

v_call: TRBV12-3/TRBV12-4
clone_size: many
d_call: .
cdr3_length: 13
j_call: TRBJ1-2
cdr3_nt: TGTGCCAGCAGTTTGGCCAGGCAGAATGGCTACACCTTC
cdr3_aa: CASSLARQNGYTF

v_call: TRBV7-6
clone_size: .
d_call: .
cdr3_length: 17
j_call: TRBJ2-2
cdr3_nt: TGTGCCAGCAGCGGAGGGGAGCTAGATAGGAGTACCGGGGAGCTGTTTTTT
cdr3_aa: CASSGGELDRSTGELFF

v_call: TRBV29-1
clone_size: few
d_call: .
cdr3_length: 12
j_call: TRBJ1-1
cdr3_nt: TGCAGCTCCGGTGGGCTGAACACTGAAGCTTTCTTT
cdr3_aa: CSSGGLNTEAFF

v_call: TRBV15
clone_size: many
d_call: .
cdr3_length: 16
j_call: TRBJ2-7
cdr3_nt: TGTGCCACCAGCAGAGGAGGCACAGTGAAAGCCTACGAGCAGTACTTC
cdr3_aa: CATSRGGTVKAYEQYF

v_call: TRBV19
clone_size: many
d_call: .
cdr3_length: 13
j_call: TRBJ1-5
cdr3_nt: TGTGCCAGTAGTAACCAGGACAATCAGCCCCAGCATTTT
cdr3_aa: CASSNQDNQPQHF

v_call: TRBV9
clone_size: .
d_call: .
cdr3_length: 17
j_call: TRBJ1-4
cdr3_nt: TGTGCCAGCAGCGTAGGCCCTACAGGTACAGCTAATGAAAAACTGTTTTTT
cdr3_aa: CASSVGPTGTANEKLFF

v_call: TRBV10-3
clone_size: .
d_call: TRBD1
cdr3_length: 12
j_call: TRBJ1-2
cdr3_nt: TGTGCCATTCTGACAGGGGGTGAAGGCTACACCTTC
cdr3_aa: CAILTGGEGYTF

v_call: TRBV11-2
clone_size: .
d_call: TRBD1
cdr3_length: 14
j_call: TRBJ2-5
cdr3_nt: TGTGCCAGCAGCGAATACAGGGGTCAAGAGACCCAGTACTTC
cdr3_aa: CASSEYRGQETQYF

v_call: TRBV11-3
clone_size: few
d_call: .
cdr3_length: 13
j_call: TRBJ2-7
cdr3_nt: TGTGCCAGCAGCCCCGAGACCACCTACGAGCAGTACTTC
cdr3_aa: CASSPETTYEQYF

v_call: TRBV7-2
clone_size: .
d_call: .
cdr3_length: 15
j_call: TRBJ2-2
cdr3_nt: TGTGCCAGCAGCCTCGTTGGCCTTACTACCGGGGAGCTGTTTTTT
cdr3_aa: CASSLVGLTTGELFF

v_call: TRBV7-7
clone_size: .
d_call: .
cdr3_length: 14
j_call: TRBJ1-6
cdr3_nt: TGTGCCAGCAGCTTAGCGGGGCCCGATTCACCCCTCCACTTT
cdr3_aa: CASSLAGPDSPLHF

v_call: TRBV4-1
clone_size: .
d_call: .
cdr3_length: 14
j_call: TRBJ1-2
cdr3_nt: TGCGCCAGCAGCTCTAAAAGGGATGCCTATGGCTACACCTTC
cdr3_aa: CASSSKRDAYGYTF

v_call: TRBV5-1
clone_size: many
d_call: .
cdr3_length: 20
j_call: TRBJ1-5
cdr3_nt: TGCGCCAGCAGCCCGCCGTATACGACCAAACCTGAGGGGAGCAATCAGCCCCAGCATTTT
cdr3_aa: CASSPPYTTKPEGSNQPQHF

v_call: TRBV7-2
clone_size: .
d_call: TRBD1
cdr3_length: 15
j_call: TRBJ2-5
cdr3_nt: TGTGCCGGCAGCCCCTGGACAGGGGGCGCTGAGACCCAGTACTTC
cdr3_aa: CAGSPWTGGAETQYF

v_call: TRBV2
clone_size: .
d_call: TRBD1
cdr3_length: 20
j_call: TRBJ2-6
cdr3_nt: TGTGCCAGCAGCCAAGATAGGGGGCAGGGCCTTGGGGCTGGGGCCAACGTCCTGACTTTC
cdr3_aa: CASSQDRGQGLGAGANVLTF

v_call: TRBV5-1
clone_size: few
d_call: .
cdr3_length: 15
j_call: TRBJ1-2
cdr3_nt: TGCGCCAGCAGCTTCTCGACAGGTTCAAACTATGGCTACACCTTC
cdr3_aa: CASSFSTGSNYGYTF

v_call: TRBV7-6
clone_size: .
d_call: .
cdr3_length: 13
j_call: TRBJ2-2
cdr3_nt: TGTGCCAGCACCCCCCCCGGCACCGGGGAGCTGTTTTTT
cdr3_aa: CASTPPGTGELFF

v_call: TRBV12-3/TRBV12-4
clone_size: .
d_call: .
cdr3_length: 15
j_call: TRBJ2-5
cdr3_nt: TGTGCCAGCTCCCTGGGATCGGGGAAGTTTGAGACCCAGTACTTC
cdr3_aa: CASSLGSGKFETQYF

v_call: TRBV4-1
clone_size: .
d_call: .
cdr3_length: 12
j_call: TRBJ2-2
cdr3_nt: TGCGCCAGCAGCCATCATACCGGGGAGCTGTTTTTT
cdr3_aa: CASSHHTGELFF

v_call: TRBV19
clone_size: .
d_call: TRBD2
cdr3_length: 14
j_call: TRBJ2-7
cdr3_nt: TGTGCCAGTAGTATAGCCAGGGAGGGCGACGAGCAGTACTTC
cdr3_aa: CASSIAREGDEQYF

v_call: TRBV6-5
clone_size: .
d_call: .
cdr3_length: 14
j_call: TRBJ1-1
cdr3_nt: TGTGCCAGCAGTTACAGCCAGGAAATCACTGAAGCTTTCTTT
cdr3_aa: CASSYSQEITEAFF

v_call: TRBV29-1
clone_size: many
d_call: .
cdr3_length: 11
j_call: TRBJ1-2
cdr3_nt: TGCAGCGCTGGGACGGAGGATGGCTACACCTTC
cdr3_aa: CSAGTEDGYTF

v_call: TRBV5-1
clone_size: many
d_call: .
cdr3_length: 12
j_call: TRBJ2-7
cdr3_nt: TGCGCCAGCAGCCCCCCGAGGGGCGAGCAGTACTTC
cdr3_aa: CASSPPRGEQYF

v_call: TRBV4-1
clone_size: few
d_call: TRBD1
cdr3_length: 17
j_call: TRBJ1-6
cdr3_nt: TGCGCCAGCAGCCAAGATGGTCGACAGGGGGGTAATTCACCCCTCCACTTT
cdr3_aa: CASSQDGRQGGNSPLHF

v_call: TRBV10-3
clone_size: .
d_call: .
cdr3_length: 15
j_call: TRBJ1-3
cdr3_nt: TGTGCCAGCAGACGAGGGCAGCTCTCTGGAAACACCATATATTTT
cdr3_aa: CASRRGQLSGNTIYF

v_call: TRBV6-5
clone_size: few
d_call: TRBD1
cdr3_length: 13
j_call: TRBJ1-5
cdr3_nt: TGTGCCAGCAGTTCAAGGACAGGACAGCCCCAGCATTTT
cdr3_aa: CASSSRTGQPQHF

v_call: TRBV7-2
clone_size: .
d_call: .
cdr3_length: 16
j_call: TRBJ2-6
cdr3_nt: TGCGCCAGCAGCTTATACCCGGGTACTGGGGCCAACGTCCTGACTTTC
cdr3_aa: CASSLYPGTGANVLTF

v_call: TRBV20-1
clone_size: many
d_call: .
cdr3_length: 13
j_call: TRBJ1-6
cdr3_nt: TGCAGTGCTAAACAGGGCCATTTGACACCCCTCCACTTT
cdr3_aa: CSAKQGHLTPLHF

v_call: TRBV7-2
clone_size: many
d_call: TRBD1
cdr3_length: 15
j_call: TRBJ1-2
cdr3_nt: TGTGCCAGCCTCCCCTTGGGGACAGTCGGCTATGGCTACACCTTC
cdr3_aa: CASLPLGTVGYGYTF

v_call: TRBV29-1
clone_size: many
d_call: .
cdr3_length: 14
j_call: TRBJ1-1
cdr3_nt: TGCAGCGTTGGTCGCGGGACGGTCAACACTGAAGCTTTCTTT
cdr3_aa: CSVGRGTVNTEAFF

v_call: TRBV4-2
clone_size: .
d_call: .
cdr3_length: 14
j_call: TRBJ2-5
cdr3_nt: TGTGCCAGCAGCCGGAAACAGGGGAGGGAGACCCAGTACTTC
cdr3_aa: CASSRKQGRETQYF

v_call: TRBV6-5
clone_size: few
d_call: TRBD1
cdr3_length: 15
j_call: TRBJ2-7
cdr3_nt: TGTGCCAGCAGTTACCCGGACAGGGGGCACTACGAGCAGTACTTC
cdr3_aa: CASSYPDRGHYEQYF

v_call: TRBV4-1
clone_size: many
d_call: .
cdr3_length: 13
j_call: TRBJ2-5
cdr3_nt: TGTGCCAGCAGCCAAGATCCTAAAGAGACCCAGTACTTC
cdr3_aa: CASSQDPKETQYF

v_call: TRBV7-2
clone_size: .
d_call: .
cdr3_length: 14
j_call: TRBJ2-7
cdr3_nt: TGTGCCAGCAGCTTAGACATGGTAGACCACGAGCAGTACTTC
cdr3_aa: CASSLDMVDHEQYF

v_call: TRBV9
clone_size: .
d_call: .
cdr3_length: 16
j_call: TRBJ1-1
cdr3_nt: TGTGCCAGCAGCTCCCGGACAGACCTCGATTACACTGAAGCTTTCTTT
cdr3_aa: CASSSRTDLDYTEAFF

v_call: TRBV7-2
clone_size: .
d_call: .
cdr3_length: 15
j_call: TRBJ2-3
cdr3_nt: TGTGCCAGCAGCCCCCGGGACCGTGGCACAGATACGCAGTATTTT
cdr3_aa: CASSPRDRGTDTQYF

v_call: TRBV7-6
clone_size: .
d_call: TRBD2
cdr3_length: 16
j_call: TRBJ2-5
cdr3_nt: TGTGCCAGCAGCCGGACTAGCGGGGGGGGCCAAGAGACCCAGTACTTC
cdr3_aa: CASSRTSGGGQETQYF

v_call: TRBV20-1
clone_size: many
d_call: TRBD2
cdr3_length: 14
j_call: TRBJ2-7
cdr3_nt: TGCAGTGCTAGTTGGGGCGGGAGCTCCTACGAGCAGTACTTC
cdr3_aa: CSASWGGSSYEQYF

v_call: TRBV29-1
clone_size: many
d_call: .
cdr3_length: 11
j_call: TRBJ1-1
cdr3_nt: TGCAGCGTTGAGACCAACACTGAAGCTTTCTTT
cdr3_aa: CSVETNTEAFF

v_call: TRBV10-3
clone_size: .
d_call: TRBD2
cdr3_length: 15
j_call: TRBJ2-5
cdr3_nt: TGTGCCAGCAGTTCCTCCGGGACTACACAAGAGACCCAGTACTTC
cdr3_aa: CASSSSGTTQETQYF

v_call: TRBV2
clone_size: many
d_call: .
cdr3_length: 13
j_call: TRBJ2-5
cdr3_nt: TGTGCCAGCAGTTCCGGGACCGGCGGGACCCAGTACTTC
cdr3_aa: CASSSGTGGTQYF

v_call: TRBV9
clone_size: few
d_call: .
cdr3_length: 15
j_call: TRBJ1-1
cdr3_nt: TGTGCCAGCAGCGTTCTCCCAGTCGGGTCCACTGAAGCTTTCTTT
cdr3_aa: CASSVLPVGSTEAFF

v_call: TRBV6-5
clone_size: many
d_call: .
cdr3_length: 12
j_call: TRBJ1-2
cdr3_nt: TGTGCCAGCAGTTTCGACAACTATGGCTACACCTTC
cdr3_aa: CASSFDNYGYTF

v_call: TRBV14
clone_size: few
d_call: .
cdr3_length: 15
j_call: TRBJ2-2
cdr3_nt: TGTGCCAGCAGCCAACTTAAGGGATCAGGCGGGGAGCTGTTTTTT
cdr3_aa: CASSQLKGSGGELFF

v_call: TRBV7-3
clone_size: many
d_call: .
cdr3_length: 13
j_call: TRBJ2-5
cdr3_nt: TGTGCCAGCAGCTTAGGGTTCGGCGAGACCCAGTACTTC
cdr3_aa: CASSLGFGETQYF

v_call: TRBV7-9
clone_size: .
d_call: TRBD2
cdr3_length: 14
j_call: TRBJ2-7
cdr3_nt: TGTGCCAGCAGCTCAATTATAAGCGGGAACGAGCAGTACTTC
cdr3_aa: CASSSIISGNEQYF

v_call: TRBV20-1
clone_size: .
d_call: .
cdr3_length: 16
j_call: TRBJ1-1
cdr3_nt: TGCAGTGCTGTTCCGTTTAAAAGGGTTGCGGGCACTGAAGCTTTCTTT
cdr3_aa: CSAVPFKRVAGTEAFF

v_call: TRBV7-8
clone_size: .
d_call: TRBD1
cdr3_length: 15
j_call: TRBJ2-3
cdr3_nt: TGTGCCAGCAGCCCCGGACAGGGAAAGTTGGATACGCAGTATTTT
cdr3_aa: CASSPGQGKLDTQYF

v_call: TRBV7-9
clone_size: few
d_call: .
cdr3_length: 11
j_call: TRBJ2-7
cdr3_nt: TGTGCCAGCAGCCCTCAGTACGAGCAGTACTTC
cdr3_aa: CASSPQYEQYF

v_call: TRBV20-1
clone_size: few
d_call: .
cdr3_length: 15
j_call: TRBJ1-5
cdr3_nt: TGCAGTGCTACCCCGAGTTCGTATAACAATCAGCCCCAGCATTTT
cdr3_aa: CSATPSSYNNQPQHF

v_call: TRBV2
clone_size: .
d_call: TRBD1
cdr3_length: 13
j_call: TRBJ2-1
cdr3_nt: TGTGCCAGCAGGGACAGGGGATTTAATGAGCAGTTCTTC
cdr3_aa: CASRDRGFNEQFF